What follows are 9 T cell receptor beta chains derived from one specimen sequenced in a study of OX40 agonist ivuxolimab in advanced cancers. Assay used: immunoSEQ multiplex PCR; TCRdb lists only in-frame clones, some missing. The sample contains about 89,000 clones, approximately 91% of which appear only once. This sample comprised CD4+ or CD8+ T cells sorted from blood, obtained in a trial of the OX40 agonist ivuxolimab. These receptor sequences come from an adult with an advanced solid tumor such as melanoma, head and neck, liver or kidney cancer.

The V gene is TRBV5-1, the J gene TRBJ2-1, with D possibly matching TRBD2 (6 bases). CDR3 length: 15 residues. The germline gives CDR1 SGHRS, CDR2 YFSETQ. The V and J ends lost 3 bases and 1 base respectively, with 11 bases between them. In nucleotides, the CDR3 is TGCGCCAGCAGCTCGGTTGGGGGGTCCTACAATGAGCAGTTCTTC. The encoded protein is CASSSVGGSYNEQFF.

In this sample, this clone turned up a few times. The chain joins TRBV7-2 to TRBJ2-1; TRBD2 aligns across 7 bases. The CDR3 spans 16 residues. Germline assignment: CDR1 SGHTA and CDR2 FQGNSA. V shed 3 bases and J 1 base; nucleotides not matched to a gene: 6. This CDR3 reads CASSFVAGASYNEQFF. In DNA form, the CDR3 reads TGTGCCAGCAGCTTCGTTGCGGGAGCGTCCTACAATGAGCAGTTCTTC.

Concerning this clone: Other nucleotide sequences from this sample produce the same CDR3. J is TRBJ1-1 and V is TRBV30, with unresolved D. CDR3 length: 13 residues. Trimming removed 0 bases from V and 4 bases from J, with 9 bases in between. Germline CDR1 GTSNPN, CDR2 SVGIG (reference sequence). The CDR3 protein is CAWSVRGSTEAFF. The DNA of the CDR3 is TGTGCCTGGAGTGTTCGGGGTTCCACTGAAGCTTTCTTT.

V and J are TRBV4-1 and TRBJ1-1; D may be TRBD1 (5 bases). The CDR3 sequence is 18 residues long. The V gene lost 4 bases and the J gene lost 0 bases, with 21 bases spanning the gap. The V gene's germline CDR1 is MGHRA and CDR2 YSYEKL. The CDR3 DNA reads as TGCGCCAGCAGCCGTCTGAAAGGGCAGGGACCACTGAACACTGAAGCTTTCTTT. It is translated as CASSRLKGQGPLNTEAFF.

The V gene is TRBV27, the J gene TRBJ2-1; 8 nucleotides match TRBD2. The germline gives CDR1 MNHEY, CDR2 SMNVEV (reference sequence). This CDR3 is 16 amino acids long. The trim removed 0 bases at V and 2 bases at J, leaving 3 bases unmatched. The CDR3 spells CASSLSPGLAYNEQFF. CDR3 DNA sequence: TGTGCCAGCAGTTTATCCCCGGGACTAGCCTACAATGAGCAGTTCTTC.

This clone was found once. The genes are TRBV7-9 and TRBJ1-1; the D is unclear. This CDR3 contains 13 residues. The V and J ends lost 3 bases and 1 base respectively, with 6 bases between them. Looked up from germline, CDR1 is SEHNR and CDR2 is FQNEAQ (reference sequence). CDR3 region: CASSFGPNTEAFF. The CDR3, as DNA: TGTGCCAGCAGCTTTGGTCCGAACACTGAAGCTTTCTTT.

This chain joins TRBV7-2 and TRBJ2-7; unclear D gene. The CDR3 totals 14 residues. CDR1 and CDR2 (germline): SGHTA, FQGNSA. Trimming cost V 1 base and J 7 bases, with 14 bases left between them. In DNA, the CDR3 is TGTGCCAGCAGCTTAGATCGCGCGTCGGGTGAGCAGTACTTC. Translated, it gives CASSLDRASGEQYF.

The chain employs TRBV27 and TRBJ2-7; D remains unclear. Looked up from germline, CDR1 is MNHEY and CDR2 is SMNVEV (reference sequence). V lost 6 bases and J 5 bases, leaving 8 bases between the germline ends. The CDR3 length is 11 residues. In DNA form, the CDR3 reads TGTGCCAGCAGAACAGTCCACGAGCAGTACTTC. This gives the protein CASRTVHEQYF.

CDR3 protein: CASSSRESYGYTF. The CDR3 coding sequence is TGTGCCAGCAGCTCCAGGGAAAGCTATGGCTACACCTTC. The chain uses TRBV5-4 and TRBJ1-2; D perhaps matches TRBD1 (5 bases). Trimming removed 3 bases at V and 4 bases at J, with 10 bases between. The CDR3 extends over 13 amino acids. Per the germline V gene, CDR1 is SGHNT and CDR2 is YYREEE (reference sequence). The full variable domain, with the rest looked up from reference TRBV5-4 and TRBJ1-2, is ETGVTQSPTHLIKTRGQQVTLRCSSQSGHNTVSWYQQALGQGPQFIFQYYREEENGRGNFPPRFSGLQFPNYSSELNVNALELDDSALYLCASSSRESYGYTFGSGTRLTVV.